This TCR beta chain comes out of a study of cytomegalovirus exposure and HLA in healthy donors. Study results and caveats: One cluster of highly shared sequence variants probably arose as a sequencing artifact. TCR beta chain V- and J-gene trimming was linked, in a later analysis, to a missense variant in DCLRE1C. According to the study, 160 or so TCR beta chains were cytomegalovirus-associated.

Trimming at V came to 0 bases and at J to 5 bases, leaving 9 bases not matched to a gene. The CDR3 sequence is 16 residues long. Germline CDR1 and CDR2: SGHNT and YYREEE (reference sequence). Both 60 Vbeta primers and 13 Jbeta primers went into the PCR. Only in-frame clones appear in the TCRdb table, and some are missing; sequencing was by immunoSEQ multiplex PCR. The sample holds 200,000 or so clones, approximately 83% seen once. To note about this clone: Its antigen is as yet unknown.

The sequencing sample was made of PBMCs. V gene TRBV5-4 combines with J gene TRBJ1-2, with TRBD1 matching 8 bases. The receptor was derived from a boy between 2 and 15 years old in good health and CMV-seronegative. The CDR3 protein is CASSLAVTGASYGYTF. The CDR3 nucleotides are TGTGCCAGCAGCTTGGCCGTGACAGGGGCATCGTATGGCTACACCTTC.